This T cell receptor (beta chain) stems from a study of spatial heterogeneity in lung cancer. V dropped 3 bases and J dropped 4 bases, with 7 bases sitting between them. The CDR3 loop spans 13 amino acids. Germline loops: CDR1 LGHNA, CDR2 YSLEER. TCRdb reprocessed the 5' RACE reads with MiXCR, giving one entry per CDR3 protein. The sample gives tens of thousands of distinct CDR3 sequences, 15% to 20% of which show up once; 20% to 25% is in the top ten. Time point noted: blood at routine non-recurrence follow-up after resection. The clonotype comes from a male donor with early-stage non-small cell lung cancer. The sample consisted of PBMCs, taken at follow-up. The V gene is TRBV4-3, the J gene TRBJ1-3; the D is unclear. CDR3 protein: CASSHQQGNTIYF. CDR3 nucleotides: TGCGCCAGCAGCCACCAACAGGGAAACACCATATATTTT.